Listed below are T cell receptor beta chains from one sample, sequenced in a study of Graves' ophthalmopathy and Graves' hyperthyroidism. MiXCR, applied by TCRdb to the multiplex PCR reads, yields one record per CDR3 protein. The sample records about 620,000 distinct CDR3 sequences, around a fifth being singletons. Source material: peripheral blood. The origin of the receptors is a woman under 30 with stable Graves' hyperthyroidism. Some clones in this sample may be carry-over from other donors' samples. CDR3s include the opening cysteine and the closing phenylalanine or tryptophan. Some rows mark clone size as missing; the rest say once, few, many or name a class of expanded clone.

CSPRGTGNTIYF	TRBJ1-3	TRBV20-1	many
CASSSERPPYEQYF	TRBJ2-7	TRBV7-2	many
CSARDRRGASHYEQYF	TRBJ2-7	TRBV20-1	-
CASSDRDSQETQYF	TRBJ2-5	TRBV6-1	many
CASSYDYGSHTGELFF	TRBJ2-2	TRBV6-5	many
CASSGQGRPGNTIYF	TRBJ1-3	TRBV6-1	-
CASSDGRGRGPTRGSTEAFF	TRBJ1-1	TRBV7-9	many
CASSQDVRGGYGYTF	TRBJ1-2	TRBV3-1	-
CASSFPPGRVGYGYTF	TRBJ1-2	TRBV28	few
CASSSNPGQGAYEQYF	TRBJ2-7	TRBV5-1	many
CASSSHGGAAEAFF	TRBJ1-1	TRBV7-6	few
CASSVEQGALTEAFF	TRBJ1-1	TRBV9	few
CASSEGTSGGYEQYF	TRBJ2-7	TRBV6-1	many
CASSPGTGGDYEQYF	TRBJ2-7	TRBV7-6	many
CASSPGAGNQPQHF	TRBJ1-5	TRBV12-3/TRBV12-4	many
CASSTSTLWNTEAFF	TRBJ1-1	TRBV12-3/TRBV12-4	-
CSARGDRAGTEAFF	TRBJ1-1	TRBV20-1	-
CASSVGFFTEAFF	TRBJ1-1	TRBV6-1	many
CASSPRQGPNYGYTF	TRBJ1-2	TRBV6-1	-
CASRRRAGDTGELFF	TRBJ2-2	TRBV2	-
CASSSRTAAYF	TRBJ2-7	TRBV25-1	-
CASTAGQGAYGYTF	TRBJ1-2	TRBV6-1	many
CATSPGTGVSGELFF	TRBJ2-2	TRBV24-1	-
CASSLDSFRGNQPQHF	TRBJ1-5	TRBV11-1	many
CASRFLAGGPDEQYF	TRBJ2-7	TRBV12-3/TRBV12-4	few
CSAREGLMNTEAFF	TRBJ1-1	TRBV20-1	many
CASSMVDYGYTF	TRBJ1-2	TRBV11-1	many
CASSFLGQDSSHGSPLHF	TRBJ1-6	TRBV5-1	-
CASRPGTGVRGTQYF	TRBJ2-5	TRBV7-2	-
CASSDPSGRAYNEQFF	TRBJ2-1	TRBV6-1	many
CASRHPGQGLTETQYF	TRBJ2-5	TRBV28	few
CASKRGHEQYF	TRBJ2-7	TRBV30	many
CSARTATSNQPQHF	TRBJ1-5	TRBV20-1	many
CASSYDTGGPFTGELFF	TRBJ2-2	TRBV6-5	many
CASSEGMSTGELFF	TRBJ2-2	TRBV6-4	-
CSADGTGNEQYF	TRBJ2-7	TRBV29-1	few
CASSRQGGGEAFF	TRBJ1-1	TRBV5-1	few
CASSELPNSNQPQHF	TRBJ1-5	TRBV6-1	many
CSASLGDSNTEAFF	TRBJ1-1	TRBV20-1	many
CASSLGDSQNIQYF	TRBJ2-4	TRBV5-1	-
CASSPSRGLSPYEQYF	TRBJ2-7	TRBV7-2	few
CASSKGQGTETQYF	TRBJ2-5	TRBV5-1	many
CASSLPFRGGQETQYF	TRBJ2-5	TRBV7-9	few
CASRERDNTPGEQYF	TRBJ2-7	TRBV28	many
CASSLMGRWYAGDSNEQYF	TRBJ2-7	TRBV28	-
CASSISGQPQHF	TRBJ1-5	TRBV12-3/TRBV12-4	many
CASSYPDPQETQYF	TRBJ2-5	TRBV6-2/TRBV6-3	-
CASSQAQGSYEQYF	TRBJ2-7	TRBV7-6	many
CASKLHTSYNSPLHF	TRBJ1-6	TRBV2	many
CASSSGMGMETQYF	TRBJ2-5	TRBV12-3/TRBV12-4	-
CASSPVLREGYTF	TRBJ1-2	TRBV27	-
CASSFIWGQDGELFF	TRBJ2-2	TRBV12-3/TRBV12-4	few
CATSDPGTSGDPYEQYF	TRBJ2-7	TRBV24-1	many
CASGLVLRPGRIRAFF	TRBJ1-1	TRBV12-5	many
CASSPRTGRSYEQYF	TRBJ2-7	TRBV6-1	many
CASTEKSYGYTF	TRBJ1-2	TRBV19	many
CSVRGAGNQPQHF	TRBJ1-5	TRBV29-1	-